A single sample gave rise to the 21 T cell receptor beta chains below, sequenced in a study of T-cell memory formation after mild COVID-19. TCRdb re-derived calls from the 5' RACE reads in MiXCR, one entry per CDR3 protein. Of 200,000 to 250,000 distinct CDR3 sequences in the sample, roughly a tenth were seen once. The sequenced sample consisted of PBMCs or a T cell subset sorted from them (not recorded which). The receptors originated from a man in his late teens or twenties who had mild COVID-19 (a few samples of this study predate the infection). Cell type and time point are not known.

This clonotype has more than one count but fewer than ten. V is TRBV11-3 and J is TRBJ2-7; D uncertain. The CDR3 covers 11 residues. Germline CDR1 SGHNT, CDR2 YENEEA. V was clipped by 5 bases and J by 3 bases, with 5 bases between them. For the CDR3, the DNA is TGTGCCAGCAGCGTAAACTACGAGCAGTACGTC. Translation: CASSVNYEQYV.

This clonotype came up a few times. The chain recombines TRBV20-1 with TRBJ2-5; D assignment may be TRBD1 or TRBD2 (5 bases each). Trimming shortened V by 3 bases and J by 1 base, and 9 bases separated the two germline ends. CDR1 and CDR2 from the germline V gene are DFQATT and SNEGSKA (reference sequence). The CDR3 covers 13 residues. CDR3: CSARWGFQETQYF. The CDR3 nucleotides read TGCAGTGCTAGGTGGGGGTTCCAAGAGACCCAGTACTTC.

At least ten counts were recorded for this clonotype. The rearrangement joins TRBV5-1 to TRBJ1-1, with 8 bases lining up with TRBD1. After removal of 2 bases from V and 0 bases from J, the junction contained 9 bases not matched to a gene. Germline V gene lookup returns CDR1 SGHRS and CDR2 YFSETQ. The CDR3 covers 17 residues. The DNA of the CDR3 is TGCGCCAGCAGCTTCCGTCCTCAGGGACAGGTGAACACTGAAGCTTTCTTT. Translation: CASSFRPQGQVNTEAFF.

This clonotype was counted between two and nine times. The genes are TRBV7-9 and TRBJ1-1; D perhaps matches TRBD1 (6 bases). The CDR3 totals 14 residues. Germline values: CDR1 SEHNR, CDR2 FQNEAQ (reference sequence). The V end was cut by 5 bases, the J end by 4 bases, with 14 bases between. For the CDR3, the DNA is TGTGCCAGCAGCAAAGGGGGGTTGGGCACTGAAGCTTTCTTT. Encoded protein: CASSKGGLGTEAFF.

This clonotype showed up just a few times. The V gene is TRBV30, the J gene TRBJ1-1; 9 bases are shared with TRBD1. V trimming: 4 bases; J trimming: 6 bases; junction bases outside the gene matches: 6. The germline gives CDR1 GTSNPN, CDR2 SVGIG (reference sequence). This CDR3 is 13 amino acids long. The DNA of the CDR3 is TGTGCCTGGAATACAGGGGGCGCGTCTGAAGCTTTCTTT. It codes for CAWNTGGASEAFF.

This clonotype was seen only a few times. The chain carries TRBV4-2 and TRBJ1-2; TRBD1 is a possible D gene (5 bases). The CDR3 runs 15 residues. Trimming removed 1 base from V and 3 bases from J, with 12 bases in between. Germline V gene sequence: CDR1 LGHNA, CDR2 YNFKEQ. The CDR3 DNA reads as TGTGCCAGCAGCCAAGGAGGGGAGTGGGACTATGGCTACACCTTC. It specifies CASSQGGEWDYGYTF.

The chain uses TRBV27 and TRBJ2-7; possible D gene TRBD2, 6 bases. The V and J ends lost 7 bases and 3 bases respectively, with 16 bases between them. CDR3 length equals 14 residues. Germline V gene sequence: CDR1 MNHEY, CDR2 SMNVEV (reference sequence). CDR3 loop: CASKRGVGGYEQYV. In DNA form, the CDR3 reads TGTGCCAGCAAAAGAGGGGTGGGGGGCTACGAGCAGTACGTC.

This clonotype was observed a few times. The chain employs TRBV12-5 and TRBJ2-3, with D hard to call. Germline CDR1 and CDR2: LGHNT and FRNRAP. The CDR3 sequence is 15 residues long. The V end lost 4 bases, the J end lost 5 bases, and 16 bases lay between the germline ends. The CDR3 spells CASGSGYSARDTQYF. The CDR3 bases are TGTGCTAGTGGTTCCGGATACAGTGCGAGAGATACGCAGTATTTT.

V is TRBV18 and J is TRBJ1-3, with 9 bases fitting TRBD1. The CDR3 spans 13 residues. Germline-derived CDR1 and CDR2 are KGHSH and LQKENI. V gave up 4 bases and J gave up 6 bases; unmatched junction bases: 1. The CDR3 DNA is TGTGCCAGCTCACGGGACAGGGAAAACACCATATATTTT. It specifies CASSRDRENTIYF.

This clonotype was seen more than once but under ten times. This rearrangement joins TRBV24-1 to TRBJ2-7; D possibly uses TRBD1 or TRBD2 (5 bases each). Germline V gives CDR1 KGHDR, CDR2 SFDVKD. The V end was cut by 4 bases, the J end by 5 bases, with 23 bases between. This CDR3 is 17 amino acids long. The CDR3 region has the DNA TGTGCCACCAGTGAGGGACGTTCAGGGAAAGGGGACGACGAGCAGTACTTC. It encodes CATSEGRSGKGDDEQYF.

There are a few counts of this clonotype. The V gene is TRBV5-1, the J gene TRBJ2-7, with TRBD1 identical over 8 bases. V gave up 4 bases and J gave up 3 bases; unmatched junction bases: 6. Germline V gives CDR1 SGHRS, CDR2 YFSETQ. The CDR3 consists of 14 residues. This chain's CDR3 is CASSPGQGLYEQYV. CDR3 sequence (DNA): TGCGCCAGCAGCCCCGGACAGGGCCTCTACGAGCAGTACGTC.

The V call is TRBV7-9, the J call TRBJ2-1; the D is unclear. CDR3 size: 13 residues. V dropped 4 bases and J dropped 8 bases, with 12 bases sitting between them. The germline CDR1 and CDR2 sequences are SEHNR and FQNEAQ (reference sequence). The chain's CDR3 is CASSSPISDEQFF. Written as DNA, the CDR3 is TGTGCCAGCAGCTCACCGATTTCCGATGAGCAGTTCTTC.

This rearrangement joins TRBV18 to TRBJ1-2; D may be TRBD1 (6 bases). In germline, CDR1 is KGHSH, CDR2 LQKENI. The ends were cut back, 0 bases at V and 3 bases at J, with 11 bases in the middle. The CDR3 has 15 residues. This chain's CDR3 is CASSPPSGDHYGYTF. The CDR3 DNA follows: TGTGCCAGCTCACCACCGTCAGGGGACCACTATGGCTACACCTTC.

The chain combines TRBV28 with TRBJ2-2, with TRBD1 identical over 9 bases. V shed 3 bases and J 6 bases; nucleotides not matched to a gene: 5. Germline V lookup: CDR1 MDHEN, CDR2 SYDVKM. The CDR3 is 15 amino acids. The CDR3 sequence: CASSFNRGRPGELFF. In DNA form, the CDR3 reads TGTGCCAGCAGTTTCAACAGGGGGCGCCCCGGGGAGCTGTTTTTT.

The gene calls are TRBV19 and TRBJ1-1; D uncertain. CDR1 is LNHDA and CDR2 is SQIVND in the germline V gene (reference sequence). Deletions cut 5 bases from V and 3 bases from J, with 7 bases between. The CDR3 is made up of 12 amino acids. In nucleotides, the CDR3 is TGTGCCAGTAGTTTCCGTCACACTGAAGCTTTCTTT. As protein: CASSFRHTEAFF. The full variable domain, its missing parts supplied by reference TRBV19 and TRBJ1-1, is DGGITQSPKYLFRKEGQNVTLSCEQNLNHDAMYWYRQDPGQGLRLIYYSQIVNDFQKGDIAEGYSVSREKKESFPLTVTSAQKNPTAFYLCASSFRHTEAFFGQGTRLTVV.

The chain uses TRBV12-3 or TRBV12-4 and TRBJ2-1; the match to TRBD2 covers 8 bases. The length of the CDR3 is 15 residues. J gave up 3 bases and V 6 bases, and 7 bases lay outside the gene matches. The CDR3 DNA follows: TGTGCCAGCAGCCCAAAGCGGGGGATCTACAATGAGCAGTTCTTC. Protein sequence: CASSPKRGIYNEQFF.

The rearrangement uses TRBV11-3 and TRBJ1-1, with a weak D call TRBD1 (5 bases). V lost 5 bases, J lost 4 bases, and 8 bases lay in between. The CDR3 is 12 amino acids. Germline V CDR1 and CDR2: SGHNT, YENEEA. CDR3 region: CASSVGGTEAFF. The CDR3 DNA reads as TGTGCCAGCAGCGTGGGGGGCACTGAAGCTTTCTTT.

This clonotype was found many times. The genes are TRBV7-9 and TRBJ2-7; 8 bases fit TRBD1. Germline lookup yields CDR1 SEHNR and CDR2 FQNEAQ (reference sequence). This CDR3 comprises 15 residues. J gave up 1 base and V 2 bases, and 4 bases lay outside the gene matches. The CDR3 DNA follows: TGTGCCAGCAGCTTATGGACAGGGATATCCTACGAGCAGTACGTC. Translated: CASSLWTGISYEQYV.

This clonotype was detected only a few times. The V gene is TRBV18, the J gene TRBJ2-7; D is tentatively TRBD1 or TRBD2 (5 bases each). Germline CDR1 reads KGHSH; CDR2 reads LQKENI. V was shortened by 3 bases and J by 3 bases, with 15 bases between the two germline ends. The length of the CDR3 is 15 residues. The CDR3 DNA sequence: TGTGCCAGCTCACCGGGACCAATTAGGGACTACGAGCAGTACTTC. This codes for CASSPGPIRDYEQYF.

V is TRBV7-3 and J is TRBJ2-3, with TRBD1 identical over 9 bases. V shed 3 bases and J 6 bases; nucleotides not matched to a gene: 7. The CDR3 is made up of 15 amino acids. CDR1 is SGHTA and CDR2 is FQGTGA in the germline V gene. This CDR3 is CASSFGQGNMDTQYF. The DNA of the CDR3 is TGTGCCAGCAGCTTTGGACAGGGGAATATGGATACGCAGTATTTT. Looking up the rest from reference TRBV7-3 and TRBJ2-3 gives the full variable domain: GAGVSQTPSNKVTEKGKYVELRCDPISGHTALYWYRQSLGQGPEFLIYFQGTGAADDSGLPNDRFFAVRPEGSVSTLKIQRTERGDSAVYLCASSFGQGNMDTQYFGPGTRLTVL.

This clonotype was seen a few times. The chain has TRBV6-5 and TRBJ1-2, with 10 bases identical to TRBD1. The CDR3 has 15 amino acids. Germline assignment: CDR1 MNHEY and CDR2 SVGAGI. With V trimmed by 6 bases and J by 8 bases, 12 bases remained unmatched. The CDR3 here is CASSRPGQGKEGYTF. The CDR3 DNA reads as TGTGCCAGCAGCCGCCCGGGACAGGGGAAGGAGGGCTACACCTTC.